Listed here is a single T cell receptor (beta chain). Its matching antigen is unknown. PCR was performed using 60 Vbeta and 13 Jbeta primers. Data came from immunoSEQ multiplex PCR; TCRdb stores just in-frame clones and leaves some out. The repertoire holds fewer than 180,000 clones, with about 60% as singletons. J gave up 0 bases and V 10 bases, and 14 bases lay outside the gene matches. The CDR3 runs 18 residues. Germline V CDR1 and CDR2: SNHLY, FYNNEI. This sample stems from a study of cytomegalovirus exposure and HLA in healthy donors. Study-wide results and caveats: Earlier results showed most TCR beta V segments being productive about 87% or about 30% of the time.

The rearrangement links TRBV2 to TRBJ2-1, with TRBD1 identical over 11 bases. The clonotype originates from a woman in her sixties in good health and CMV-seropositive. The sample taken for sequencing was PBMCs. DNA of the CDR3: TGTGCCACCAGCCGGGACAGGGGGACGTCGAGCTCCTACAATGAGCAGTTCTTC. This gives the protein CATSRDRGTSSSYNEQFF.